This T cell receptor (beta chain) is drawn from a study of T cells in Graves' hyperthyroidism and ophthalmopathy. Study findings and constraints: It was a median around seven months before onset that the model predicted ophthalmopathy.

Trimming at V came to 3 bases and at J to 5 bases, leaving 9 bases not matched to a gene. CDR3 length: 15 residues. This clonotype came up many times. Its antigen is currently unknown. Patients aged 18 to 65 had newly diagnosed hyperthyroidism lasting under 2 months. Exclusion of a patient resulted from uncontrolled infection, other autoimmune disease, pregnancy or lactation. Orbital computed tomography, thyroid ultrasound, serum thyroxine and TRAb, and clinical symptoms together informed the diagnoses. There were TCR beta CDR3 regions amplified from RNA transcripts. During a first-round RT-PCR of the TCR CDR3, the HTBI primer set was used. TCRdb ran MiXCR on the multiplex PCR reads and lists one entry per CDR3 protein. The sample gives about 760,000 distinct CDR3 sequences, roughly a third of which show up once; less than 40% is in the top ten.

This chain links TRBV12-3 or TRBV12-4 with TRBJ2-5; 7 bases agree with TRBD2. The source material was blood. This sequence was found in a woman aged 40-49 years with Graves' hyperthyroidism. Here the CDR3 DNA reads TGTGCCAGCAGTTTGGCCCCTGGGAGGGGCGAGACCCAGTACTTC. It specifies CASSLAPGRGETQYF.